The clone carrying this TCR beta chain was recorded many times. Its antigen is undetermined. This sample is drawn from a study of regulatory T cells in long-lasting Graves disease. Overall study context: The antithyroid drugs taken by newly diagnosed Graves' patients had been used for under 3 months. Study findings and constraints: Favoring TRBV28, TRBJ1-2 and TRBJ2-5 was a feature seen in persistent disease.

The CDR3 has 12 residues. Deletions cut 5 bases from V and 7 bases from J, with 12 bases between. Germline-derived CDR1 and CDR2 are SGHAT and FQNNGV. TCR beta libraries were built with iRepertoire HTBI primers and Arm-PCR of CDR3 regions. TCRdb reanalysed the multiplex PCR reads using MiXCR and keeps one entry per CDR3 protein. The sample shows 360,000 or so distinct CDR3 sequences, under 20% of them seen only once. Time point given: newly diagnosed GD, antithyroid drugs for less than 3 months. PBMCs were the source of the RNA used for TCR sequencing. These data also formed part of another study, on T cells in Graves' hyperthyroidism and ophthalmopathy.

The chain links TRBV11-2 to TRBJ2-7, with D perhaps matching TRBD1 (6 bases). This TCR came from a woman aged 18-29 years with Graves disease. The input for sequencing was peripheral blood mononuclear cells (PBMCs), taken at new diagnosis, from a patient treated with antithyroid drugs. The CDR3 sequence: CASSTGTGEQYF. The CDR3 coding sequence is TGTGCCAGCAGCACAGGGACGGGGGAGCAGTACTTC. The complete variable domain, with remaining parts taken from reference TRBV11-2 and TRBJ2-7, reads EAGVAQSPRYKIIEKRQSVAFWCNPISGHATLYWYQQILGQGPKLLIQFQNNGVVDDSQLPKDRFSAERLKGVDSTLKIQPAKLEDSAVYLCASSTGTGEQYFGPGTRLTVT.